What follows are 29 T cell receptor beta chains derived from one specimen sequenced in a study of OX40 agonist ivuxolimab in advanced cancers. The table came from immunoSEQ multiplex PCR; TCRdb's copy has only in-frame clones and leaves some out. In the table there are about 77,000 clones, approximately 92% of which are singletons. Sequenced here: CD4+ or CD8+ T cells sorted from blood, sampled in a trial of the OX40 agonist ivuxolimab. Source of these receptors: an adult with an advanced solid tumor such as melanoma, head and neck, liver or kidney cancer.

V usage is TRBV29-1 and J usage is TRBJ2-5; D unresolved. Germline V lookup: CDR1 SQVTM, CDR2 ANQGSEA. The CDR3 spans 13 residues. The V end lost 4 bases, the J end lost 1 base, and 10 bases lay between the germline ends. The CDR3 reads CSVAVVIQETQYF. The CDR3 DNA follows: TGCAGCGTTGCTGTGGTCATCCAAGAGACCCAGTACTTC.

The chain has TRBV7-2 and TRBJ1-2; D remains unclear. The V end was cut by 4 bases, the J end by 4 bases, with 10 bases between. In germline, CDR1 is SGHTA, CDR2 FQGNSA. This CDR3 has 13 amino acids. The CDR3 DNA is TGTGCCAGCAGCTACAACGATCCCTATGGCTACACCTTC. Its translation: CASSYNDPYGYTF.

The gene calls are TRBV4-3 and TRBJ2-5; unclear D gene. Germline V gene lookup returns CDR1 LGHNA and CDR2 YSLEER. V lost 0 bases and J lost 2, with 7 bases in between. The CDR3 length is 14 residues. CDR3 nucleotide sequence: TGCGCCAGCAGCCAAGAAGCTGGGCAAGAGACCCAGTACTTC. Encoded protein: CASSQEAGQETQYF.

The rearrangement joins TRBV30 to TRBJ2-3, with 10 nucleotides matching TRBD2. The length of the CDR3 is 13 residues. Germline V CDR1 and CDR2: GTSNPN, SVGIG (reference sequence). The ends lost 7 bases at V and 2 bases at J; junction bases unmatched: 3. CDR3 nucleotide sequence: TGTGCCTTAACTAGCGGGAACACAGATACGCAGTATTTT. This gives the protein CALTSGNTDTQYF.

J is TRBJ1-4 and V is TRBV4-2, with D tentatively TRBD1 (5 bases). Germline CDR1 and CDR2: LGHNA and YNFKEQ. This CDR3 comprises 16 residues. V was trimmed by 0 bases and J by 8 bases, leaving 16 bases between them. The CDR3 loop reads CASSQDGANVGEKLFF. The CDR3 DNA reads TGTGCCAGCAGCCAAGATGGGGCTAACGTGGGGGAAAAACTGTTTTTT.

The rearrangement uses TRBV5-1 and TRBJ2-7; tentatively, D is TRBD2 (5 bases). Germline CDR1 SGHRS, CDR2 YFSETQ. V was cut by 2 bases and J by 3 bases, with 15 bases left in between. This CDR3 has 15 amino acids. CDR3 sequence (DNA): TGCGCCAGCAGCTTCGAACTAGGACCTTACTACGAGCAGTACTTC. Translating it yields CASSFELGPYYEQYF.

The rearrangement joins TRBV18 to TRBJ2-7; D might be TRBD1 (5 bases). CDR3 length: 14 residues. Germline V gene sequence: CDR1 KGHSH, CDR2 LQKENI. Between the trimmed V and J ends, which lost 3 bases and 3 bases, there was a span of 12 bases. The CDR3 coding sequence is TGTGCCAGCTCACCGACAGATAAGGACTACGAGCAGTACTTC. It encodes CASSPTDKDYEQYF.

The chain employs TRBV4-3 and TRBJ2-5; 8 bases map to TRBD1. Looked up from germline, CDR1 is LGHNA and CDR2 is YSLEER. The CDR3 runs 14 residues. J was trimmed by 3 bases and V by 4 bases; bases with no gene match: 4. DNA for the CDR3: TGCGCCAGCAGCCGGTCGACAGGGGAAGAGACCCAGTACTTC. Translated: CASSRSTGEETQYF.

The chain joins TRBV5-5 to TRBJ2-3, with D perhaps TRBD2 (5 bases). CDR3 size: 13 residues. The germline V gene encodes CDR1 SGHKS and CDR2 YYEKEE (reference sequence). Trimming cost V 4 bases and J 0 bases, with 6 bases left between them. The CDR3 region has the DNA TGTGCCAGCAGCCGGGAAAGCACAGATACGCAGTATTTT. It yields the protein CASSRESTDTQYF.

The chain carries TRBV10-3 and TRBJ2-3, with 8 bases aligning to TRBD1. The junction had 2 bases not matched to a gene; V was cut back by 3 bases and J by 0 bases. Germline V lookup: CDR1 ENHRY, CDR2 SYGVKD. This CDR3 is 15 amino acids long. CDR3 nucleotide sequence: TGTGCCATCAGTGACGGACAGGGTAGCACAGATACGCAGTATTTT. Its protein product is CAISDGQGSTDTQYF.

The V call is TRBV5-1, the J call TRBJ2-7, with D uncertain. The length of the CDR3 is 15 residues. The germline gives CDR1 SGHRS, CDR2 YFSETQ. Between the trimmed V and J ends, which lost 2 bases and 0 bases, there was a span of 12 bases. Written as DNA, the CDR3 is TGCGCCAGCAGCTTTGGGCGACCAAGCTCCTACGAGCAGTACTTC. This encodes CASSFGRPSSYEQYF.

This sequence joins TRBV25-1 and TRBJ1-5, with a weak D call TRBD1 (6 bases). The CDR3 is 16 amino acids. V gave up 2 bases and J gave up 5 bases, with 16 bases separating them. CDR1 is MGHDK and CDR2 is SYGVNS in the germline V gene. This CDR3 is CASSEGGRGAYQPQHF. CDR3 coding DNA: TGTGCCAGCAGTGAAGGCGGCAGGGGAGCTTATCAGCCCCAGCATTTT.

The rearrangement joins TRBV5-1 to TRBJ2-7, with D possibly TRBD2 on 6 matching bases. V lost 0 bases to trimming and J lost 6 bases, with 28 bases between them. CDR3 size: 19 residues. Germline CDR1 SGHRS, CDR2 YFSETQ. CDR3 sequence: CASSLDMPGLPKTDSEQYF. CDR3 nucleotides: TGCGCCAGCAGCTTGGACATGCCAGGACTACCTAAAACCGACTCCGAGCAGTACTTC.

The chain carries TRBV7-7 and TRBJ2-2, with D possibly matching TRBD2 (5 bases). The CDR3 contains 14 residues. With 3 bases removed from V and 3 bases from J, the gap between germline ends came to 8 bases. Germline values: CDR1 SSHAT, CDR2 FNYEAQ (reference sequence). CDR3 region: CASSFGLDTGELFF. CDR3 coding DNA: TGTGCCAGCAGCTTTGGACTTGACACCGGGGAGCTGTTTTTT.

This chain connects TRBV18 to TRBJ1-2; D possibly corresponds to TRBD1 (6 bases). The CDR3 has 15 amino acids. V lost 1 base and J lost 3, with 12 bases in between. CDR1 and CDR2 from the germline V gene are KGHSH and LQKENI. In DNA, the CDR3 is TGTGCCAGCTCACCACAGCAGGGGAGTGACTATGGCTACACCTTC. Translated: CASSPQQGSDYGYTF.

The chain carries TRBV7-9 and TRBJ1-6, with 7 bases aligning to TRBD1. Germline loops: CDR1 SEHNR, CDR2 FQNEAQ (reference sequence). This CDR3 has 15 residues. V shed 1 base, J shed 6 bases, and the junction held 3 bases outside the gene matches. CDR3 residues: CASSLEGQSNSPLHF. The DNA for the CDR3 is TGTGCCAGCAGCTTAGAGGGACAGAGTAATTCACCCCTCCACTTT.

The rearrangement joins TRBV6-6 to TRBJ1-1; weak D call: TRBD1 (5 bases). Germline CDR1 reads MNHNY; CDR2 reads SVGAGI (reference sequence). CDR3 length: 14 residues. V was pared by 0 bases and J by 4 bases, with 9 bases between. Here the CDR3 reads CASSYSGDGTEAFF. CDR3 bases: TGTGCCAGCAGTTACTCTGGGGACGGCACTGAAGCTTTCTTT.

The chain combines TRBV18 with TRBJ2-7; 7 bases align to TRBD2. The CDR3 consists of 14 residues. J gave up 0 bases and V 2 bases, and 1 base lay outside the gene matches. The V gene's germline CDR1 is KGHSH and CDR2 LQKENI. The CDR3 nucleotides read TGTGCCAGCTCACCAGGGGGGGGCTCCTACGAGCAGTACTTC. Translating gives CASSPGGGSYEQYF.

This chain joins TRBV19 and TRBJ2-7; tentative D call: TRBD2 (6 bases). The CDR3 extends over 15 amino acids. Germline-derived CDR1 and CDR2 are LNHDA and SQIVND (reference sequence). Trimming left V 1 base short and J 0 bases short, with 10 bases between. The CDR3 loop reads CASSIGGGISYEQYF. The CDR3 DNA sequence: TGTGCCAGTAGTATAGGTGGAGGGATCTCCTACGAGCAGTACTTC.

The chain links TRBV6-5 to TRBJ2-3; the match to TRBD2 covers 8 bases. Germline assignment: CDR1 MNHEY and CDR2 SVGAGI. The trim removed 6 bases at V and 1 base at J, leaving 6 bases unmatched. The CDR3 totals 15 residues. The CDR3 loop is CASRPSGGGTDTQYF. The CDR3 DNA follows: TGTGCCAGCAGACCGAGCGGGGGAGGCACAGATACGCAGTATTTT.

This chain connects TRBV12-5 to TRBJ1-5; tentatively, D is TRBD1 (5 bases). Germline-derived CDR1 and CDR2 are LGHNT and FRNRAP. The CDR3 runs to 14 residues. Trimming took 7 bases from V and 3 from J, leaving 13 bases between them. CDR3 in DNA: TGTGCTAGTGCCCTGGGGGGGGACAATCAGCCCCAGCATTTT. Amino acid sequence: CASALGGDNQPQHF.

The J gene is TRBJ1-2, the V gene TRBV4-3, with a weak D call TRBD1 (6 bases). V was pared by 0 bases and J by 0 bases, with 17 bases between. Germline CDR1 is LGHNA and CDR2 is YSLEER. The CDR3 is 18 residues long. CDR3 sequence: CASSQDLPRGPANYGYTF. The CDR3 nucleotides read TGCGCCAGCAGCCAAGATTTACCCAGGGGTCCAGCTAACTATGGCTACACCTTC.

The CDR3 protein is CAIRGTDTQYF. The CDR3, as DNA: TGTGCCATCAGAGGGACAGATACGCAGTATTTT. The rearrangement links TRBV10-3 to TRBJ2-3; D is uncertain. Germline CDR1 ENHRY, CDR2 SYGVKD. Trimming left V 6 bases short and J 3 bases short, with 4 bases between. This CDR3 region has 11 residues.

This chain connects TRBV5-6 to TRBJ2-3; D not certain. V lost 0 bases and J 4 bases, leaving 6 bases between the germline ends. CDR1 SGHDT and CDR2 YYEEEE come from the germline V gene. The CDR3 has 13 residues. The CDR3 DNA sequence: TGTGCCAGCAGCTTGGCCTCAGCAGATACGCAGTATTTT. Its translation is CASSLASADTQYF. The full variable domain, its missing parts supplied by reference TRBV5-6 and TRBJ2-3, is DAGVTQSPTHLIKTRGQQVTLRCSPKSGHDTVSWYQQALGQGPQFIFQYYEEEERQRGNFPDRFSGHQFPNYSSELNVNALLLGDSALYLCASSLASADTQYFGPGTRLTVL.

The J gene is TRBJ1-6, the V gene TRBV5-4; 7 bases match TRBD1. CDR1 is SGHNT and CDR2 is YYREEE in the germline V gene (reference sequence). There are 15 residues in the CDR3. V shed 5 bases, J shed 6 bases, and the junction held 8 bases outside the gene matches. The CDR3 sequence is CASSADRFSNSPLHF. The CDR3 DNA is TGTGCCAGCAGTGCGGACAGGTTCTCTAATTCACCCCTCCACTTT. Full variable domain (outside the CDR3, taken from reference TRBV5-4 and TRBJ1-6): ETGVTQSPTHLIKTRGQQVTLRCSSQSGHNTVSWYQQALGQGPQFIFQYYREEENGRGNFPPRFSGLQFPNYSSELNVNALELDDSALYLCASSADRFSNSPLHFGNGTRLTVT.

V is TRBV7-8 and J is TRBJ2-1, with D possibly matching TRBD1 (6 bases). The CDR3 extends over 15 amino acids. Trimming removed 3 bases at V and 5 bases at J, with 14 bases between. Germline V lookup: CDR1 SGHVS, CDR2 FQNEAQ. CDR3 nucleotide sequence: TGTGCCAGCAGCTTTCGTCAGGGGCGGAACAATGAGCAGTTCTTC. It is translated as CASSFRQGRNNEQFF.

The V gene is TRBV30, the J gene TRBJ2-3; D possibly corresponds to TRBD2 (7 bases). The CDR3 spans 12 residues. CDR1 GTSNPN and CDR2 SVGIG come from the germline V gene (reference sequence). Trimming took off 2 bases at V and 12 bases at J, with 15 bases between the two ends. CDR3 in amino acids: CAWSPIGGAQYF. The CDR3 DNA follows: TGTGCCTGGAGTCCGATAGGGGGGGCCCAGTATTTT.

The J gene is TRBJ1-2, the V gene TRBV7-2; 8 bases match TRBD1. With V trimmed by 2 bases and J by 5 bases, 13 bases remained unmatched. Germline V gives CDR1 SGHTA, CDR2 FQGNSA. This CDR3 has 17 residues. CDR3 loop: CASSLPSEDRVGYGYTF. The CDR3 nucleotides read TGTGCCAGCAGCTTACCGTCCGAGGACAGGGTAGGATATGGCTACACCTTC. Supplemented by reference TRBV7-2 and TRBJ1-2, the full variable domain reads GAGVSQSPSNKVTEKGKDVELRCDPISGHTALYWYRQSLGQGLEFLIYFQGNSAPDKSGLPSDRFSAERTGGSVSTLTIQRTQQEDSAVYLCASSLPSEDRVGYGYTFGSGTRLTVV.

The J gene is TRBJ1-4, the V gene TRBV25-1; the D gene is possibly TRBD1 (6 bases). The germline V and J ends were trimmed by 1 base and 4 bases, with 10 bases remaining between them. This CDR3 has 15 residues. Germline V CDR1 and CDR2: MGHDK, SYGVNS. CDR3 sequence (DNA): TGTGCCAGCAGTGAATCTGGAGGGGGTAATGAAAAACTGTTTTTT. Protein product: CASSESGGGNEKLFF. The whole variable domain, remainder taken from reference TRBV25-1 and TRBJ1-4, is EADIYQTPRYLVIGTGKKITLECSQTMGHDKMYWYQQDPGMELHLIHYSYGVNSTEKGDLSSESTVSRIRTEHFPLTLESARPSHTSQYLCASSESGGGNEKLFFGSGTQLSVL.